This entry concerns a single T cell receptor beta chain. The germline gives CDR1 GTSNPN, CDR2 SVGIG (reference sequence). Trimming stripped 2 bases from V and 3 bases from J, with 11 bases between. The CDR3 extends over 14 amino acids. TCRdb's copy holds only in-frame clones and misses some; the assay was immunoSEQ multiplex PCR. Of about 260,000 clones detected, 86% appear once; the ten largest clones hold roughly 2%. These data originate in a study of blood T cell repertoires in COVID-19. Source material: PBMCs or T cells enriched from blood (not recorded which). The chain is built from TRBV30 and TRBJ1-3; tentative D call: TRBD1 (6 bases). The clonotype comes from a woman in her fifties or sixties who had recovered from COVID-19. In nucleotides, the CDR3 is TGTGCCTGGAGTACAGGGATAATTGGAAACACCATATATTTT. Amino acids: CAWSTGIIGNTIYF.